The 10 T cell receptor beta chains reported below all come from one sample, sequenced in a study of regulatory T cells in long-lasting Graves disease. Libraries of TCR beta came from iRepertoire HTBI primers plus Arm-PCR of CDR3 regions. From the multiplex PCR reads, TCRdb called clonotypes with MiXCR, one entry per CDR3 protein. Of approximately 560,000 distinct CDR3 sequences listed, roughly 16% are singletons. The time point here: newly diagnosed GD, antithyroid drugs for less than 3 months. The TCR library used RNA extracted from PBMCs. These data were also filed under a second study, of T cells in Graves' hyperthyroidism and ophthalmopathy.

The sequencing here drew on peripheral blood mononuclear cells (PBMCs), taken at new diagnosis, from a patient treated with antithyroid drugs. The receptor source for this set is a young man with Graves disease.

This clonotype has at least ten counts. The chain employs TRBV7-6 and TRBJ2-1; D might be TRBD2 (5 bases). The CDR3 has 16 amino acids. Trimming removed 3 bases from V and 0 bases from J, with 12 bases in between. CDR1 and CDR2 from the germline V gene are SGHVS and FNYEAQ. CDR3 coding DNA: TGTGCCAGCAGCTTGCTTAGCGAGAGCTCCTACAATGAGCAGTTCTTC. Translated: CASSLLSESSYNEQFF.

This clonotype appeared many times. The chain joins TRBV10-3 to TRBJ1-5; D is unresolved. This CDR3 has 12 residues. Trimming pared 3 bases from V and 3 bases from J, leaving 3 bases between. From germline, CDR1 is ENHRY and CDR2 SYGVKD. The DNA of the CDR3 is TGTGCCATCAGTGATACCAATCAGCCCCAGCATTTT. It is translated as CAISDTNQPQHF.

The sample holds a few counts of this clonotype. The chain combines TRBV6-1 with TRBJ2-7; 7 bases are shared with TRBD1. Germline CDR1 MNHNS, CDR2 SASEGT. After removal of 7 bases from V and 3 bases from J, the junction contained 6 bases not matched to a gene. The length of the CDR3 is 13 residues. The CDR3 is CASNVQGFYEQYF. Here the CDR3 DNA reads TGTGCCAGCAACGTACAGGGGTTCTACGAGCAGTACTTC.

V usage is TRBV20-1 and J usage is TRBJ2-5; 13 bases match TRBD2. Germline CDR1 reads DFQATT; CDR2 reads SNEGSKA (reference sequence). J was trimmed by 5 bases and V by 6 bases; bases with no gene match: 6. The CDR3 is made up of 14 amino acids. The CDR3 DNA reads TGCAGTGCAGGGGGACTAGCGGGGCGGGAGACCCAGTACTTC. Translating gives CSAGGLAGRETQYF.

The chain carries TRBV12-5 and TRBJ1-1; unclear D gene. The V end lost 8 bases, the J end lost 1 base, and 17 bases lay between the germline ends. CDR1 and CDR2 (germline): LGHNT, FRNRAP. The CDR3 is 15 residues long. The CDR3 DNA reads as TGTGCTAGTATTCCCCCCAGCACTGGGAACACTGAAGCTTTCTTT. Residues: CASIPPSTGNTEAFF.

The chain recombines TRBV7-9 with TRBJ2-2; possibly TRBD2 for D (6 bases). The ends were cut back, 5 bases at V and 6 bases at J, with 16 bases in the middle. Per germline, CDR1 SEHNR and CDR2 FQNEAQ (reference sequence). The CDR3 is 15 residues long. The CDR3 DNA reads TGTGCCAGCAGCCCCGGGGCACGGAGGGCCGGGGAGCTGTTTTTT. Translation gives CASSPGARRAGELFF.

The chain couples TRBV18 to TRBJ1-3; D gene uncertain. CDR3 length equals 15 residues. The V gene lost 2 bases and the J gene lost 0 bases, with 8 bases spanning the gap. Germline assignment: CDR1 KGHSH and CDR2 LQKENI. The CDR3, as DNA: TGTGCCAGCTCACCAATTGACTCCTCTGGAAACACCATATATTTT. Protein: CASSPIDSSGNTIYF.

Ten or more counts support this clonotype. The chain is built from TRBV6-5 and TRBJ1-2; D not certain. V dropped 0 bases and J dropped 2 bases, with 7 bases sitting between them. This CDR3 has 14 residues. The germline V gene has CDR1 MNHEY and CDR2 SVGAGI. DNA for the CDR3: TGTGCCAGCAGTTACTCGAAGAACAACTATGGCTACACCTTC. Encoded protein: CASSYSKNNYGYTF.

The chain employs TRBV10-3 and TRBJ2-1, with 8 nucleotides matching TRBD2. This CDR3 contains 13 residues. Trimming removed 6 bases from V and 8 bases from J; junction bases left unmatched: 6. Looked up from germline, CDR1 is ENHRY and CDR2 is SYGVKD. The CDR3 DNA reads as TGTGCCATCAGGACAGCGGGAGTGGATGAGCAGTTCTTC. This codes for CAIRTAGVDEQFF.

This clonotype showed up many times. The CDR3 nucleotides are TGTGCCAGCAGTCCACAGGGGGCTCCGGGCTACACCTTC. Protein: CASSPQGAPGYTF. The chain couples TRBV6-1 to TRBJ1-2, with TRBD1 matching over 9 bases. Germline trimming cut 5 bases from V and 8 bases from J; bases unmatched to any gene: 6. CDR3 length: 13 residues. Germline CDR1 is MNHNS and CDR2 is SASEGT.